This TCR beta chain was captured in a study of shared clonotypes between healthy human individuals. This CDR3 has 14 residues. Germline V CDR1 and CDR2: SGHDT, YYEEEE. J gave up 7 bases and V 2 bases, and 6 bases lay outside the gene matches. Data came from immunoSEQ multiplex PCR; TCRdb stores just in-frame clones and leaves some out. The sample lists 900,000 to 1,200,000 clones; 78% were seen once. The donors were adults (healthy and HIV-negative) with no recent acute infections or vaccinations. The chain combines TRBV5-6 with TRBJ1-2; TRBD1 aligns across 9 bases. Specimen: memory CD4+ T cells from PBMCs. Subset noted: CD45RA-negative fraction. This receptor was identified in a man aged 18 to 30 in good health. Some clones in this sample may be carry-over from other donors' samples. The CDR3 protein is CASSLGDRAGGYTF. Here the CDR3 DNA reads TGTGCCAGCAGCTTAGGGGACAGGGCCGGTGGCTACACCTTC.